This TCR beta chain is from a study of low-dose radiotherapy and immunotherapy resistance in tumors. Study details: Participants in Cohort 2 were given 1 Gy per fraction every two weeks, for 13 Gy over 26 weeks. The regimen for patients comprised intravenous nivolumab 240 mg every two weeks plus intravenous ipilimumab 1 mg/kg every six weeks. A dose of 300 mg of oral aspirin was taken by patients daily for four cycles from cycle 1 day 1.

TRAV- and TRBV-specific primers were used for first-strand cDNA, which covered alpha and beta chains. The authors ran roughly 20 PCR cycles to amplify TCRs with a constant-region primer and V-primer adapter. MiXCR, applied by TCRdb to the reads, yields one record per CDR3 protein. The sample has roughly 11,000 distinct CDR3 sequences; 65% are singletons. Donors, who were enrolled in a single-arm phase I dose-escalation trial, received nivolumab, ipilimumab, aspirin, low-dose cyclophosphamide and low-dose radiotherapy. This clonotype was recorded once. V dropped 4 bases and J dropped 7; count of bases not matched to a gene: 16. There are 16 residues in the CDR3. The V gene's germline CDR1 is MDHEN and CDR2 SYDVKM.

The V gene is TRBV28, the J gene TRBJ2-7, with 7 bases matching TRBD1. The receptor comes from a human donor with advanced metastatic prostate, ovarian, gallbladder or colorectal cancer (not recorded which). This table probably holds off-target reads from a library built for another chain. The CDR3 protein is CASSSPGQPLNEEQYF. CDR3 in DNA: TGTGCCAGCAGTTCACCGGGACAGCCATTGAACGAAGAGCAGTACTTC.